This entry lists 4 T cell receptor beta chains sequenced from one sample in a study of OX40 agonist ivuxolimab in advanced cancers. TCRdb's table, derived via immunoSEQ multiplex PCR, lists solely in-frame clones and lacks some. This table has tens of thousands of clones, around four fifths appearing once. The sequencing used CD4+ or CD8+ T cells sorted from blood, collected in a trial of the OX40 agonist ivuxolimab. The receptor source for this set is an adult with an advanced solid tumor such as melanoma, head and neck, liver or kidney cancer.

The V and J genes are TRBV7-2 and TRBJ2-6; D gene unclear. From germline, CDR1 is SGHTA and CDR2 FQGNSA. The germline V and J ends were trimmed by 5 bases and 0 bases, with 5 bases remaining between them. The CDR3 consists of 14 residues. The CDR3 is CASSARSGANVLTF. CDR3 bases: TGTGCCAGCAGCGCCCGCTCTGGGGCCAACGTCCTGACTTTC.

The rearrangement links TRBV2 to TRBJ2-1, with no clear D. This CDR3 comprises 11 residues. In germline, CDR1 is SNHLY, CDR2 FYNNEI. The V end was cut by 6 bases, the J end by 5 bases, with 5 bases between. The CDR3 here is CASSYNNEQFF. Written as DNA, the CDR3 is TGTGCCAGCAGCTACAACAATGAGCAGTTCTTC. Variable domain in full (rest from reference TRBV2 and TRBJ2-1): EPEVTQTPSHQVTQMGQEVILRCVPISNHLYFYWYRQILGQKVEFLVSFYNNEISEKSEIFDDQFSVERPDGSNFTLKIRSTKLEDSAMYFCASSYNNEQFFGPGTRLTVL.

There are a few counts of this clone. V is TRBV7-2 and J is TRBJ1-5; tentative D call: TRBD1 (5 bases). From germline, CDR1 is SGHTA and CDR2 FQGNSA. Trimming removed 5 bases at V and 5 bases at J, with 10 bases between. This CDR3 spans 13 amino acids. Here the CDR3 reads CASSRQGDQPQHF. CDR3 nucleotide sequence: TGTGCCAGCAGCCGCCAAGGGGATCAGCCCCAGCATTTT.

In its sample, this clone was seen a few times. The chain couples TRBV11-2 to TRBJ2-5; a weak D match, TRBD2 (6 bases). The CDR3 length is 13 residues. V was shortened by 5 bases and J by 3 bases, with 10 bases between the two germline ends. Germline-derived CDR1 and CDR2 are SGHAT and FQNNGV. This CDR3 reads CASSGGLEETQYF. The CDR3 DNA follows: TGTGCCAGCAGCGGGGGACTCGAAGAGACCCAGTACTTC.